These T cell receptor beta chains were read from a single sample in a study of radiotherapy plus CTLA-4 blockade in lung cancer. The table came from immunoSEQ multiplex PCR; TCRdb's copy has only in-frame clones and leaves some out. The table has roughly 97,000 clones, approximately 75% seen once; the top ten hold around 2.7%. Sequenced here: peripheral blood, sampled from a patient treated with radiotherapy plus ipilimumab. The receptor set was obtained from a human donor with non-small cell lung cancer who had a partial response to radiotherapy plus ipilimumab. Some clones in this sample may be carry-over from other donors' samples. Each CDR3 is given with its conserved first and last residue. The D gene is left open where the match is weak. Clone size is not always given. Where it is, it says once, few, many or a class for expanded clones.

DNA: TGTGCCAGCGGACAGGGGGCCCCCTACGAGCAGTACTTC
CDR3: CASGQGAPYEQYF
J: TRBJ2-7
size: NA
V: TRBV6-1
D: TRBD1

DNA: TGCGCCAGCAGCTTGCAGGGGCCGCAACCGTCCGAAGCTTTCTTT
CDR3: CASSLQGPQPSEAFF
J: TRBJ1-1
size: NA
V: TRBV5-1
D: NA

DNA: TGCGCCAGCAGCACCCGGGGGACAGAGACCCAGTACTTC
CDR3: CASSTRGTETQYF
J: TRBJ2-5
size: NA
V: TRBV4-3
D: NA

DNA: TGTGCCAGCAGCTTATCGGGTACCTACGAGCAGTACTTC
CDR3: CASSLSGTYEQYF
J: TRBJ2-7
size: NA
V: TRBV7-3
D: NA

DNA: TGTGCCAGCAGCCCTGGGACAGGGGGCGCAGGGTATGGCTACACCTTC
CDR3: CASSPGTGGAGYGYTF
J: TRBJ1-2
size: NA
V: TRBV7-9
D: TRBD1

DNA: TGTGCCAGCGAAGAGACGGACGGGATTGTTGGCTACACCTTC
CDR3: CASEETDGIVGYTF
J: TRBJ1-2
size: NA
V: TRBV28
D: NA

DNA: TGTGCCAGCTCACGGGACACGACCTACGAGCAGTACTTC
CDR3: CASSRDTTYEQYF
J: TRBJ2-7
size: NA
V: TRBV18
D: NA

DNA: TGTGCCAGCAGCTCCAGAGGGGCGGGAGGGATCGAGACCCAGTACTTC
CDR3: CASSSRGAGGIETQYF
J: TRBJ2-5
size: NA
V: TRBV5-6
D: TRBD2

DNA: TGTGCCAGCAGCTTAGACTTTGGGGGAGGGAGGAATACGCAGTATTTT
CDR3: CASSLDFGGGRNTQYF
J: TRBJ2-3
size: NA
V: TRBV7-3
D: TRBD2

DNA: TGCAGCGTTGAACTCCCTTTAGCCTATGGCTACACCTTC
CDR3: CSVELPLAYGYTF
J: TRBJ1-2
size: few
V: TRBV29-1
D: NA

DNA: TGTGCCAGCATACGGGAGGCTCCCTACGAGCAGTACTTC
CDR3: CASIREAPYEQYF
J: TRBJ2-7
size: NA
V: TRBV28
D: TRBD2

DNA: TGTGCCAGCAGCATGCGGACTAGCGGGGGGGTCACCTACAATGAGCAGTTCTTC
CDR3: CASSMRTSGGVTYNEQFF
J: TRBJ2-1
size: NA
V: TRBV7-2
D: TRBD2

DNA: TGTGCCTGGAACGACAGGGCGGACTCACCCCTCCACTTT
CDR3: CAWNDRADSPLHF
J: TRBJ1-6
size: NA
V: TRBV30
D: TRBD1

DNA: TGTGCCAGTAGTGCTTCCCGGGAATTCTACACCTTC
CDR3: CASSASREFYTF
J: TRBJ1-2
size: NA
V: TRBV19
D: NA

DNA: TGTGCCACCGCTTGGAGAAACACTGAAGCTTTCTTT
CDR3: CATAWRNTEAFF
J: TRBJ1-1
size: NA
V: TRBV28
D: NA

DNA: TGCGCCAGCAGCTTCACGGGGGGGAACACTGAAGCTTTCTTT
CDR3: CASSFTGGNTEAFF
J: TRBJ1-1
size: NA
V: TRBV5-1
D: NA

DNA: TGTGCCAGCAGCTCGGACACCCTCTACGAGCAGTACTTC
CDR3: CASSSDTLYEQYF
J: TRBJ2-7
size: NA
V: TRBV7-9
D: NA

DNA: TGTGCCAGCAGCGTAGGATGGACAGGCTACACCTTC
CDR3: CASSVGWTGYTF
J: TRBJ1-2
size: NA
V: TRBV9
D: NA

DNA: TGTGCCAGCAGCTTAACGCGGAGCTCTGGAAACACCATATATTTT
CDR3: CASSLTRSSGNTIYF
J: TRBJ1-3
size: NA
V: TRBV11-2
D: NA

DNA: TGTGCCAGCAGTTTGACCGGGGTCTATCAGCCCCAGCATTTT
CDR3: CASSLTGVYQPQHF
J: TRBJ1-5
size: NA
V: TRBV28
D: NA

DNA: TGTGCCTGGAGTAAGGTGGGCGCAGGGAACTCACCCCTCCACTTT
CDR3: CAWSKVGAGNSPLHF
J: TRBJ1-6
size: NA
V: TRBV30
D: NA

DNA: TGTGCAAGTCGCTTTAACGCTACAACTAATGAAAAACTGTTTTTT
CDR3: CASRFNATTNEKLFF
J: TRBJ1-4
size: once
V: TRBV12-2
D: NA

DNA: TGTGCCAGCAGTGAAGCCACGGGTACGACGCAGTACTTC
CDR3: CASSEATGTTQYF
J: TRBJ2-5
size: NA
V: TRBV6-4
D: NA

DNA: TGCGCCAGCAGCTTGGGTCTTATGAACACTGAAGCTTTCTTT
CDR3: CASSLGLMNTEAFF
J: TRBJ1-1
size: few
V: TRBV5-1
D: NA

DNA: TGTGCCAGCAGCTTGTTGGCTAGCGGCTACGTGCAGTACTTC
CDR3: CASSLLASGYVQYF
J: TRBJ2-7
size: few
V: TRBV6-5
D: TRBD2

DNA: TGCAGCGTTGTAACGGGAGGGAACTCCTACGAGCAGTACTTC
CDR3: CSVVTGGNSYEQYF
J: TRBJ2-7
size: NA
V: TRBV29-1
D: TRBD2

DNA: TGTGCCAGCGGACAGTCCTATGGAAACACCATATATTTT
CDR3: CASGQSYGNTIYF
J: TRBJ1-3
size: few
V: TRBV2
D: NA

DNA: TGTGCCAGCAGCTTAGCGGGGGGGGGTGCGTTCTTC
CDR3: CASSLAGGGAFF
J: TRBJ2-1
size: NA
V: TRBV7-9
D: TRBD2

DNA: TGCGCCAGCAGCTTGGGGGCAGGGGACTATGGCTACACCTTC
CDR3: CASSLGAGDYGYTF
J: TRBJ1-2
size: many
V: TRBV5-1
D: NA

DNA: TGTGCCAGCGCGACGCGCTCGGGAGGTTACAATGAGCAGTTCTTC
CDR3: CASATRSGGYNEQFF
J: TRBJ2-1
size: NA
V: TRBV7-3
D: TRBD2

DNA: TGTGCCACCCACGACAGGGGAGTTAAGCCTGAAGCTTTCTTT
CDR3: CATHDRGVKPEAFF
J: TRBJ1-1
size: NA
V: TRBV28
D: TRBD1

DNA: TGTGCCAGCAGCTTACTGACTGAAGCTTTCTTT
CDR3: CASSLLTEAFF
J: TRBJ1-1
size: NA
V: TRBV11-2
D: NA

DNA: TGTGCCAGCTCACCGCGGAGGGGCCAAGAGACCCAGTACTTC
CDR3: CASSPRRGQETQYF
J: TRBJ2-5
size: NA
V: TRBV18
D: NA

DNA: TGTGCCTGGAGTGTATTCAGGGTTAACGAGCAGTACTTC
CDR3: CAWSVFRVNEQYF
J: TRBJ2-7
size: NA
V: TRBV30
D: NA

DNA: TGTGCCAGCTCAGGGAGGCCACCACAAGATACGCAGTATTTT
CDR3: CASSGRPPQDTQYF
J: TRBJ2-3
size: NA
V: TRBV19
D: NA

DNA: TGTGCCAGCAGTTACAAGGGAGGCAATCAGCCCCAGCATTTT
CDR3: CASSYKGGNQPQHF
J: TRBJ1-5
size: NA
V: TRBV6-5
D: NA

DNA: TGTGCCAGCAGCTTGGTACAGGGGGTGAATGAGCAGTTCTTC
CDR3: CASSLVQGVNEQFF
J: TRBJ2-1
size: few
V: TRBV5-6
D: TRBD1

DNA: TGTGCCAGCAGCCCCGGGACTAGCGGGACCTACGAGCAGTACTTC
CDR3: CASSPGTSGTYEQYF
J: TRBJ2-7
size: NA
V: TRBV7-2
D: TRBD2

DNA: TGTGCCAGCAGCTTTAGGACAGGGGGCCTTGGCTACACCTTC
CDR3: CASSFRTGGLGYTF
J: TRBJ1-2
size: once
V: TRBV7-2
D: TRBD1

DNA: TGTGCCATCAGTGTGCAGGGGTCGACAGATACGCAGTATTTT
CDR3: CAISVQGSTDTQYF
J: TRBJ2-3
size: NA
V: TRBV10-3
D: NA

DNA: TGTGCCAGCAGCTTAGGTGTCGGTTATAATTCACCCCTCCACTTT
CDR3: CASSLGVGYNSPLHF
J: TRBJ1-6
size: NA
V: TRBV11-3
D: NA

DNA: TGTGCCTGGAGTGTTGGAGGAAATGAAAAACTGTTTTTT
CDR3: CAWSVGGNEKLFF
J: TRBJ1-4
size: NA
V: TRBV30
D: NA

DNA: TGCGCCAGCAGCCCTACTTGGGACAGGCCTTCACCCCTCCACTTT
CDR3: CASSPTWDRPSPLHF
J: TRBJ1-6
size: few
V: TRBV4-1
D: TRBD1

DNA: TGTGCCTGGGAGGACAGGGGCCTCTCCTACGAGCAGTACTTC
CDR3: CAWEDRGLSYEQYF
J: TRBJ2-7
size: NA
V: TRBV30
D: TRBD1

DNA: TGTGCCAGTAGTAGTATTCAGTTTACAACTAATGAAAAACTGTTTTTT
CDR3: CASSSIQFTTNEKLFF
J: TRBJ1-4
size: once
V: TRBV19
D: NA